This section outlines one T cell receptor (beta chain) sequence together with its context. V trimming: 3 bases; J trimming: 3 bases; junction bases outside the gene matches: 6. The CDR3 runs to 15 residues. CDR1 is LNHDA and CDR2 is SQIVND in the germline V gene (reference sequence). This sample was taken from a study of control samples from healthy donors and cancer patients. Using immunoSEQ multiplex PCR, the repertoire was profiled, and TCRdb retains in-frame clones only, with some absent. Of about 170,000 clones detected, 93% appear once; the ten largest clones hold roughly 4.3%. The V gene is TRBV19, the J gene TRBJ1-2; 8 bases align to TRBD1. The sequence derives from an older woman in good health. Sequenced input: blood. CDR3 sequence: CASSIQTGEYYGYTF. CDR3 sequence (DNA): TGTGCCAGTAGTATCCAGACAGGGGAATACTATGGCTACACCTTC.